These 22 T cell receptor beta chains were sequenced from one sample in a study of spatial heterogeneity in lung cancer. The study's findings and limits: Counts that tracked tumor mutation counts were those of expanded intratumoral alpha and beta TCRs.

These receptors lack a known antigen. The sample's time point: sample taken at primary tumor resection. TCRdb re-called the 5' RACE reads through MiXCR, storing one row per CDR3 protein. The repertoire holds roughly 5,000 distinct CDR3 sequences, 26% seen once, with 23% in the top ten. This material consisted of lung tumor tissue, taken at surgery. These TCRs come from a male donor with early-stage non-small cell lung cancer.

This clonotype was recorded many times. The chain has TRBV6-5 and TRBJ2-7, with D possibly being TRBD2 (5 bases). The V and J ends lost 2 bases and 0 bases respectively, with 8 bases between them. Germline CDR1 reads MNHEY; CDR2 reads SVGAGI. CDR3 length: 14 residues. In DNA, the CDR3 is TGTGCCAGCAGTTACGGCGGGTTCTCCTACGAGCAGTACTTC. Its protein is CASSYGGFSYEQYF.

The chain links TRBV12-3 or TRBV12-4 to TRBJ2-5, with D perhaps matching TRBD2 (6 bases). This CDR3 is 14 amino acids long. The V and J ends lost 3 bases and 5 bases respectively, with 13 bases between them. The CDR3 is CASSFGGAQETQYF. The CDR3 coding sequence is TGTGCCAGCAGTTTCGGAGGGGCCCAGGAGACCCAGTACTTC.

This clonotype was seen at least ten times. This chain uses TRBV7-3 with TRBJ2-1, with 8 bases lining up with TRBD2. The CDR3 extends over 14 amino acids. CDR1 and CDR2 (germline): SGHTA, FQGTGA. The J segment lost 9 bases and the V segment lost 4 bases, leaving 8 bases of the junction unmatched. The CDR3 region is CASSSGTRSGEQFF. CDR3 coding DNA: TGTGCCAGCAGCTCCGGGACTAGATCCGGTGAGCAGTTCTTC.

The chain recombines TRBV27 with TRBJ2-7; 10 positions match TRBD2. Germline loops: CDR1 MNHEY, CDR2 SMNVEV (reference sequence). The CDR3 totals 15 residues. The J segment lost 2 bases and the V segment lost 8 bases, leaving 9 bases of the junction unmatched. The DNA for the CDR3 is TGTGCCAGCGGGTTTCTAGCGGGAGCGGCCTACGAGCAGTACTTC. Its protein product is CASGFLAGAAYEQYF.

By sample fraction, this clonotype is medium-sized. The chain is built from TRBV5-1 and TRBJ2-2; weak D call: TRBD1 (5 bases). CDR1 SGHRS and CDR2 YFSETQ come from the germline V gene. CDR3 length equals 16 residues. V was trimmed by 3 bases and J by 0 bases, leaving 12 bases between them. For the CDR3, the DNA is TGCGCCAGCAGCTCGGACACTCCCGCGAACACCGGGGAGCTGTTTTTT. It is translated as CASSSDTPANTGELFF.

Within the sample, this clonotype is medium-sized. The CDR3 sequence: CASSRQTGELFF. CDR3 nucleotides: TGTGCCAGCAGCCGACAGACCGGGGAGCTGTTTTTT. This sequence joins TRBV7-3 and TRBJ2-2; D is perhaps TRBD1 (5 bases). The V gene lost 5 bases and the J gene lost 5 bases, with 6 bases spanning the gap. Per germline, CDR1 SGHTA and CDR2 FQGTGA. This CDR3 contains 12 residues.

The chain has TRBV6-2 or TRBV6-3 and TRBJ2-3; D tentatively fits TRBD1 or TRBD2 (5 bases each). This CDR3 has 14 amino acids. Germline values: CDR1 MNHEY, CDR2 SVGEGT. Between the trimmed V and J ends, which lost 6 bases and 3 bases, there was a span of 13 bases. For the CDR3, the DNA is TGTGCCAGCAGGAGGGGTCCAGGGACAGATACGCAGTATTTT. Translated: CASRRGPGTDTQYF.

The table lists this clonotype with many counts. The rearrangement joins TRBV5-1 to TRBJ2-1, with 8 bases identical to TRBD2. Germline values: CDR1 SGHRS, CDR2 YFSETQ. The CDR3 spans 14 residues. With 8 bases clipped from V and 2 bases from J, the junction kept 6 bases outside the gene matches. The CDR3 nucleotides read TGCGCCAGTAAAGCGGGAGAGGCCTACAATGAGCAGTTCTTC. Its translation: CASKAGEAYNEQFF. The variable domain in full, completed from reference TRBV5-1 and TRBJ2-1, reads KAGVTQTPRYLIKTRGQQVTLSCSPISGHRSVSWYQQTPGQGLQFLFEYFSETQRNKGNFPGRFSGRQFSNSRSEMNVSTLELGDSALYLCASKAGEAYNEQFFGPGTRLTVL.

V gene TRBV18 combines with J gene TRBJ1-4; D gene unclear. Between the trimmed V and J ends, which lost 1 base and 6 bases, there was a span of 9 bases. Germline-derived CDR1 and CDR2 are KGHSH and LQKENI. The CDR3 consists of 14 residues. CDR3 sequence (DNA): TGTGCCAGCTCACCACAGGGAAGGCATGAAAAACTGTTTTTT. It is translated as CASSPQGRHEKLFF.

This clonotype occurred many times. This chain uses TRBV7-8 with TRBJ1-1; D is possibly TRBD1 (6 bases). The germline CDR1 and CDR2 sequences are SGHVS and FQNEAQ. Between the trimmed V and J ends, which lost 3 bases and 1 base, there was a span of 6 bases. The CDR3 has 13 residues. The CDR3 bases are TGTGCCAGCAGCTTGGGACAGAACACTGAAGCTTTCTTT. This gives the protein CASSLGQNTEAFF.

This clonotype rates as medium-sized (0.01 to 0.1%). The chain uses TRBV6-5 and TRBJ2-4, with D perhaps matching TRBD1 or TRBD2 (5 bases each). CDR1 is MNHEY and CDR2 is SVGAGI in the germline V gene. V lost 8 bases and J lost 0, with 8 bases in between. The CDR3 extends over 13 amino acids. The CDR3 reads CASGGLAKNIQYF. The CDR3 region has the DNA TGTGCCAGCGGGGGATTAGCCAAAAACATTCAGTACTTC.

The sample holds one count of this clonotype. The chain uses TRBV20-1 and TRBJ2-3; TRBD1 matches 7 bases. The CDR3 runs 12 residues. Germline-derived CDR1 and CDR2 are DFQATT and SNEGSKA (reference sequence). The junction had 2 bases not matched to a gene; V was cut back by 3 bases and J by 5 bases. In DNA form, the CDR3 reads TGCAGTGCTAGGTGGACAGGAGATACGCAGTATTTT. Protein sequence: CSARWTGDTQYF.

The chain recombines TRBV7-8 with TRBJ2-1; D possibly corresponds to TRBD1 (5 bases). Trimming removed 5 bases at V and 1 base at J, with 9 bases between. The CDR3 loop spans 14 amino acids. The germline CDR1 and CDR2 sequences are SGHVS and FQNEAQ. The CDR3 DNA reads TGTGCCAGCAGCCAGGGTGATTCCTACAATGAGCAGTTCTTC. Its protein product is CASSQGDSYNEQFF.

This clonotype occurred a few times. The CDR3 DNA follows: TGCGCCAGCAGTGAGTCGGAGGGAGGACTCTACAATGAGCAGTTCTTC. Encoded protein: CASSESEGGLYNEQFF. This chain links TRBV10-2 with TRBJ2-1, with D maybe TRBD2 (6 bases). CDR1 and CDR2 (germline): WSHSY, SAAADI. The CDR3 is made up of 16 amino acids. The V and J ends lost 0 bases and 3 bases respectively, with 12 bases between them.

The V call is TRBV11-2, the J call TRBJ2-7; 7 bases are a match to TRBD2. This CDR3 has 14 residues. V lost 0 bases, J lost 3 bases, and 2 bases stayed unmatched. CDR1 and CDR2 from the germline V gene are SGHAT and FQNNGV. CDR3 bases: TGTGCCAGCAGCTTAGAGGGAGGGTTCTACGAGCAGTACTTC. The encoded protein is CASSLEGGFYEQYF.

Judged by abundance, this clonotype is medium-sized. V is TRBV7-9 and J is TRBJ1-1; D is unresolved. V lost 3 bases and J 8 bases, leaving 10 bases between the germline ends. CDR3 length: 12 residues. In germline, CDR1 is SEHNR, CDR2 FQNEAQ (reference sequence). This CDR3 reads CASSFAEPEAFF. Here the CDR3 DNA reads TGTGCCAGCAGCTTTGCAGAGCCCGAAGCTTTCTTT.

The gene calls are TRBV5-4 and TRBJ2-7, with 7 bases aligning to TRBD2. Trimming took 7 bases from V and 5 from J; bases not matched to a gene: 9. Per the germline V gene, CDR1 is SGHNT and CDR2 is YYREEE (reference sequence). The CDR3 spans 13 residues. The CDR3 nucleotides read TGTGCCAGCGGGAGGGACTTCCAAAACGAGCAGTACTTC. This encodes CASGRDFQNEQYF.

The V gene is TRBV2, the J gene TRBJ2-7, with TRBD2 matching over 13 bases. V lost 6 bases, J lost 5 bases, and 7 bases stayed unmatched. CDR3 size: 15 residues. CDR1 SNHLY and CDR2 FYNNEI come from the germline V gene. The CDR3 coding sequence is TGTGCCAGCAGGAGGACTAGCGGGAGTTCGAACGAGCAGTACTTC. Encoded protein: CASRRTSGSSNEQYF.

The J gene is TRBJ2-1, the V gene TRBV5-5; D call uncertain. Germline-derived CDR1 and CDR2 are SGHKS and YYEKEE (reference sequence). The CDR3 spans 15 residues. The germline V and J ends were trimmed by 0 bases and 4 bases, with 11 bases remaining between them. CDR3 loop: CASSLAASTYNEQFF. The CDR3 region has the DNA TGTGCCAGCAGCTTGGCGGCCAGCACGTACAATGAGCAGTTCTTC.

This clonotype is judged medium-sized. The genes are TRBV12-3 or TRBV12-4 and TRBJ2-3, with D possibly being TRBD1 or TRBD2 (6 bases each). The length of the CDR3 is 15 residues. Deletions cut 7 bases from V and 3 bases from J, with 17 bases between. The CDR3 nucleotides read TGTGCCAGCACTACTTCGGGGGCACGGACAGATACGCAGTATTTT. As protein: CASTTSGARTDTQYF.

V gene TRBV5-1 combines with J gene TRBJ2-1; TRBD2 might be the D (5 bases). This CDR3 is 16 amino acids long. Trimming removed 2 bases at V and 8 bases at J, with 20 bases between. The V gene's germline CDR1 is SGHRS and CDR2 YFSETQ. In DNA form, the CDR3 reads TGCGCCAGCAGCTTTGCCCCTAAGAGGGTAGGCGATGAGCAGTTCTTC. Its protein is CASSFAPKRVGDEQFF.

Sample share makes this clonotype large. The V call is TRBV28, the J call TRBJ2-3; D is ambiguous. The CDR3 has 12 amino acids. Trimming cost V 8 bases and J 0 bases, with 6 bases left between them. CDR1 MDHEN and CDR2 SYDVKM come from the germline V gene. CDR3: CASRESTDTQYF. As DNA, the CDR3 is TGTGCCAGCCGAGAAAGCACAGATACGCAGTATTTT.